This TCR beta chain was recovered during a study of blood T cell repertoires in COVID-19. Across the study: Samples of COVID-19 (acute and convalescent) were obtained from the United States, Italy and Spain.

Methods used by the authors: Amplified reference gene primers provided the basis for estimating nucleated cell counts. Assay used: immunoSEQ multiplex PCR; TCRdb lists only in-frame clones, some missing. The D gene and trimming were derived from the DNA, and the V and J assignments and clone size from that table. This sample has 210,000 or so clones, with more than 85% found just once. The V segment lost 5 bases and the J segment 8 bases; nucleotides outside the gene matches: 4. The CDR3 spans 14 residues. CDR1 and CDR2 (germline): LGHDT, YNNKEL (reference sequence). Input material: peripheral blood. This TCR came from a man aged 35 to 55 with active or convalescent COVID-19. The chain couples TRBV3-1 (or the pseudogene TRBV3-2) to TRBJ1-6; 9 nucleotides align to TRBD1. The CDR3 bases are TGTGCCAGCAGCACTACAGGGGGCGATTCACCCCTCCACTTT. The encoded protein is CASSTTGGDSPLHF.